Listed below are T cell receptor beta chains from one sample, sequenced in a study of blood T cell repertoires in COVID-19. Profiling relied on immunoSEQ multiplex PCR, and the TCRdb table lists in-frame clones only, not all of them. The sample lists about 35,000 clones, around 87% occurring once. The sequencing input was peripheral blood. These TCRs come from a human donor in a cohort sampled during active COVID-19. Both conserved end residues are part of each CDR3. D genes are given only for firm matches. Not every row has a clone size; where given, it reads once, few, many or a size class.

D	size	V	length	J	CDR3	DNA
TRBD1	.	TRBV5-1	14	TRBJ2-5	CASSLIPGQETQYF	TGCGCCAGCAGCTTAATACCGGGACAGGAGACCCAGTACTTC
.	.	TRBV5-3	15	TRBJ1-2	CARSSAGTRIYGYTF	TGTGCCAGAAGCTCAGCCGGGACTCGGATTTATGGCTACACCTTC
TRBD1	.	TRBV6-6	15	TRBJ2-7	CASSDTGTGTGEQYF	TGTGCCAGCAGTGACACCGGGACAGGCACGGGCGAGCAGTACTTC
.	.	TRBV24-1	14	TRBJ2-1	CATSSTSWTLEQFF	TGTGCCACCAGCTCCACCTCCTGGACTCTGGAGCAGTTCTTC
.	.	TRBV18	14	TRBJ2-5	CASSPQGSQETQYF	TGTGCCAGCTCACCACAGGGGTCCCAAGAGACCCAGTACTTC
.	.	TRBV15	15	TRBJ2-5	CATSRELAYQETQYF	TGTGCCACCAGCAGGGAGCTGGCGTACCAAGAGACCCAGTACTTC
.	.	TRBV25-1	11	TRBJ2-4	CASRQSNIQYF	TGTGCCAGCAGGCAGTCCAACATTCAGTACTTC
TRBD2	.	TRBV6-6	13	TRBJ2-5	CASTLAGQETQYF	TGTGCCAGTACACTAGCGGGTCAAGAGACCCAGTACTTC
TRBD1	.	TRBV7-2	15	TRBJ2-1	CASSFTGAGYNEQFF	TGTGCCAGCAGCTTCACAGGGGCTGGTTACAATGAGCAGTTCTTC
TRBD1	once	TRBV9	15	TRBJ2-2	CASSLGQVNTGELFF	TGTGCCAGCAGCTTGGGACAGGTGAACACCGGGGAGCTGTTTTTT
.	.	TRBV27	15	TRBJ2-7	CASSLFPVGLGEQYF	TGTGCCAGCAGTTTATTTCCCGTGGGACTTGGCGAGCAGTACTTC
.	.	TRBV3-1/TRBV3-2	11	TRBJ2-7	CASRTGTQQYF	TGTGCCAGCAGGACCGGGACACAGCAGTACTTC
TRBD1	.	TRBV24-1	14	TRBJ2-4	CATSDDRAENIQYF	TGTGCCACCAGTGATGACAGGGCGGAAAACATTCAGTACTTC
TRBD1	.	TRBV9	14	TRBJ2-2	CASSRIGGSGELFF	TGTGCCAGCAGCAGGATAGGGGGCTCCGGGGAGCTGTTTTTT
.	.	TRBV2	14	TRBJ1-6	CARGGGYYNSPLHF	TGTGCCAGAGGGGGGGGATACTATAATTCACCCCTCCACTTT
TRBD2	.	TRBV6-1	15	TRBJ2-3	CASSELAGPTDTQYF	TGTGCCAGCAGTGAATTAGCGGGGCCCACAGATACGCAGTATTTT
TRBD1	.	TRBV19	15	TRBJ1-3	CASSLQGIAGNTIYF	TGTGCCAGTAGCCTACAGGGGATTGCTGGAAACACCATATATTTT
TRBD1	.	TRBV9	16	TRBJ1-3	CASSAGTGAAGNTIYF	TGTGCCAGCAGCGCCGGGACAGGGGCGGCTGGAAACACCATATATTTT
TRBD1	.	TRBV28	16	TRBJ2-7	CASSFIHGQVTYEQYF	TGTGCCAGCAGTTTCATTCACGGACAGGTAACCTACGAGCAGTACTTC
TRBD1	.	TRBV24-1	16	TRBJ2-3	CATSDPQGAGTDTQYF	TGTGCCACCAGTGATCCACAGGGGGCGGGCACAGATACGCAGTATTTT
.	.	TRBV5-1	15	TRBJ2-1	CASSERLAFWDEQFF	TGCGCCAGCAGCGAACGGCTAGCCTTTTGGGATGAGCAGTTCTTC
.	.	TRBV7-9	14	TRBJ1-1	CASSFLKMNTEAFF	TGTGCCAGCAGCTTCCTTAAAATGAACACTGAAGCTTTCTTT
TRBD2	.	TRBV19	14	TRBJ2-3	CASSPSGVGDTQYF	TGTGCCAGTAGTCCGAGCGGGGTCGGAGATACGCAGTATTTT
.	.	TRBV5-8	15	TRBJ1-5	CASSSRTVSNQPQHF	TGTGCCAGCAGTTCAAGAACAGTGAGCAATCAGCCCCAGCATTTT
TRBD1	.	TRBV5-6	16	TRBJ2-2	CASSYRDRRNTGELFF	TGTGCCAGCAGCTATCGGGACAGGAGGAACACCGGGGAGCTGTTTTTT
TRBD1	.	TRBV7-2	16	TRBJ1-1	CASSQYLTGRRTEAFF	TGTGCCAGCAGCCAATACCTGACAGGGAGGCGAACTGAAGCTTTCTTT